This TCR beta chain was recorded in a study of T cell responses to AZD1222 COVID-19 vaccine. The data were produced by immunoSEQ multiplex PCR, yet TCRdb's version contains in-frame clones alone and is incomplete. The repertoire holds 80,000 or so clones, with roughly 85% as singletons. General study results and limits: Baseline serostatus was positive in only five to seven AZD1222 recipients. Donor demographics were predominantly white British with a female majority; clonal diversity may be underestimated. There were vaccine-associated CD4 TCRs across spike, dominant at 160-218 and 743-854. Increases in Spike-specific TCR breadth and depth were seen after two AZD1222 doses.

Germline V lookup: CDR1 WNHNN, CDR2 SYGVQD (reference sequence). The CDR3 totals 12 residues. Between the trimmed V and J ends, which lost 3 bases and 1 base, there was a span of 1 base. A note on this clone: The antigen is undetermined.

V is TRBV10-1 and J is TRBJ1-5, with D hard to call. The TCR comes from an adult who received the AZD1222 COVID-19 vaccine. Sequenced here: peripheral blood, sampled 28 days after the second AZD1222 dose. CDR3 protein: CASSDSNQPQHF. Written as DNA, the CDR3 is TGCGCCAGCAGTGACAGCAATCAGCCCCAGCATTTT.